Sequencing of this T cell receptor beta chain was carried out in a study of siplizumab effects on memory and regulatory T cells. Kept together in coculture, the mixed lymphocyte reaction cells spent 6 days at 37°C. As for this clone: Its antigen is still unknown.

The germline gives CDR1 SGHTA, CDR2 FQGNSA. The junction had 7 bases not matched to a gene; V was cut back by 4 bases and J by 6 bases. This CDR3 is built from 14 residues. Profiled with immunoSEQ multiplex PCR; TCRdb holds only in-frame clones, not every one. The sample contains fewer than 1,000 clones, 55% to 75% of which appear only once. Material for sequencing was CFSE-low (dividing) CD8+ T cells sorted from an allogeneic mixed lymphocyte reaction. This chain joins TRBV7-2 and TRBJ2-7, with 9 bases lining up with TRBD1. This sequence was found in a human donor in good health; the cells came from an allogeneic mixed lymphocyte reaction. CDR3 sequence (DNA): TGTGCCAGCAGCTGGGGGACAGGGACTTCCGAGCAGTACTTC. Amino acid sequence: CASSWGTGTSEQYF. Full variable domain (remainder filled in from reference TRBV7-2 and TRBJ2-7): GAGVSQSPSNKVTEKGKDVELRCDPISGHTALYWYRQSLGQGLEFLIYFQGNSAPDKSGLPSDRFSAERTGGSVSTLTIQRTQQEDSAVYLCASSWGTGTSEQYFGPGTRLTVT.